The following is a T cell receptor (beta chain) sequence with its context. Its antigen is unidentified. The V gene lost 0 bases and the J gene lost 1 base, with 12 bases spanning the gap. The CDR3 is 16 residues long. The germline CDR1 and CDR2 sequences are SGHRS and YFSETQ. These data belong to a study of shared clonotypes between healthy human individuals. The study's findings and limits: Measured sharing among donors was expected to vary with sequencing depth.

Splitting of each subset's genomic DNA was done evenly across several immunoSEQ plates. Sequencing used immunoSEQ multiplex PCR; TCRdb keeps in-frame clones, though not all of them. The table has about 680,000 clones, about three quarters seen once. Donors were Caucasian adults residing in Nashville, Tennessee, USA. This clonotype originated in a woman in her twenties or thirties in good health. The chain employs TRBV5-1 and TRBJ2-3, with D unresolved. The specimen sequenced was memory CD4+ T cells sorted from blood. Subset indicated: CD45RA-negative fraction. The CDR3 nucleotides read TGCGCCAGCAGCTTGGGTTCGAACTTACGCACAGATACGCAGTATTTT. Its translation: CASSLGSNLRTDTQYF.